This T cell receptor beta chain was identified during a study of blood T cells in healthy people across ages. This clonotype was seen more than once but under ten times. The antigen is not known. For the second PCR, which ran for about 6 to 11 cycles, a sample-barcoded 5' primer and a J-beta primer mix were used. From the 5' RACE reads, TCRdb called clonotypes with MiXCR, one entry per CDR3 protein. This table has about 800,000 distinct CDR3 sequences, roughly 25% appearing once. Germline assignment: CDR1 DFQATT and CDR2 SNEGSKA (reference sequence). J was trimmed by 4 bases and V by 0 bases; bases with no gene match: 5. The CDR3 is 16 amino acids. Whole-study findings and limits: Because sorting was not performed, PBMCs prevented conclusive naive versus antigen-experienced comparison.

These same records also appear under a second study, on T cells of mothers and their children.

The genes are TRBV20-1 and TRBJ2-1; 11 bases agree with TRBD2. What was sequenced was blood. The sequence derives from a boy younger than 18 in good health. The CDR3 nucleotides are TGCAGTGCTAGAGATTCGGGACTAGCGGATTACAATGAGCAGTTCTTC. Translated, it gives CSARDSGLADYNEQFF.